Shown below are 6 T cell receptor beta chains from a single sample sequenced in a study of metastatic and nonmetastatic thyroid tumors. With MiXCR, TCRdb called clones anew from the PCR reads. The sample lists 23,000 or so clones; roughly 22% were seen once. Thyroid surgery took place with no prior treatment in any patient. The sequenced material came from blood. These receptors were obtained from a female donor with papillary thyroid cancer or a benign thyroid nodule (not recorded which). Some clones in this sample may be carry-over from other donors' samples.

The genes are TRBV20-1 and TRBJ1-1; TRBD1 might be the D (5 bases). Trimming removed 3 bases at V and 4 bases at J, with 12 bases between. This CDR3 has 13 residues. Germline values: CDR1 DFQATT, CDR2 SNEGSKA (reference sequence). The CDR3 bases are TGCAGTGCTAGTATGGGGGTTTTCACTGAAGCTTTCTTT. Translated: CSASMGVFTEAFF.

This clone has ten or more counts. The rearrangement joins TRBV20-1 to TRBJ2-4; maybe TRBD2 (6 bases). Germline V gives CDR1 DFQATT, CDR2 SNEGSKA (reference sequence). This CDR3 region has 15 residues. V lost 0 bases to trimming and J lost 0 bases, with 9 bases between them. Written as DNA, the CDR3 is TGCAGTGCTAGAGAGAGGGGACTAGCCAAAAACATTCAGTACTTC. As protein: CSARERGLAKNIQYF.

This clone was seen at least ten times. This rearrangement joins TRBV4-2 to TRBJ1-2, with 8 bases identical to TRBD1. Germline V CDR1 and CDR2: LGHNA, YNFKEQ. CDR3 length: 15 amino acids. V shed 3 bases and J 7 bases; nucleotides not matched to a gene: 10. The CDR3 DNA sequence: TGTGCCAGCAGCCAGGGGAGTGGGACAGGCGGTGGCTACACCTTC. Its protein product is CASSQGSGTGGGYTF.

There are many counts of this clone. The chain links TRBV20-1 to TRBJ1-1; 8 nucleotides line up with TRBD1. J was trimmed by 5 bases and V by 3 bases; bases with no gene match: 8. Looked up from germline, CDR1 is DFQATT and CDR2 is SNEGSKA (reference sequence). The CDR3 consists of 14 residues. The CDR3 reads CSASPDRGGTEAFF. CDR3 sequence (DNA): TGCAGTGCTAGCCCTGACAGGGGAGGAACTGAAGCTTTCTTT.

This clone was found many times. The J gene is TRBJ1-1, the V gene TRBV7-9; a possible D gene is TRBD1 (5 bases). This CDR3 comprises 14 residues. CDR1 is SEHNR, CDR2 FQNEAQ, per germline (reference sequence). V gave up 1 base and J gave up 5 bases, with 11 bases separating them. CDR3 DNA: TGTGCCAGCAGCTTAGTGGTGGGGGGAACTGAAGCTTTCTTT. This encodes CASSLVVGGTEAFF. Combining the CDR3 with reference TRBV7-9 and TRBJ1-1 gives the whole variable domain DTGVSQNPRHKITKRGQNVTFRCDPISEHNRLYWYRQTLGQGPEFLTYFQNEAQLEKSRLLSDRFSAERPKGSFSTLEIQRTEQGDSAMYLCASSLVVGGTEAFFGQGTRLTVV.

The chain recombines TRBV12-3 or TRBV12-4 with TRBJ2-7; a possible D gene is TRBD2 (5 bases). Trimming shortened V by 3 bases and J by 2 bases, and 11 bases separated the two germline ends. The CDR3 has 14 amino acids. CDR3: CASSLNYGTYEQYF. CDR3 in DNA: TGTGCCAGCAGTTTGAATTACGGGACCTACGAGCAGTACTTC.